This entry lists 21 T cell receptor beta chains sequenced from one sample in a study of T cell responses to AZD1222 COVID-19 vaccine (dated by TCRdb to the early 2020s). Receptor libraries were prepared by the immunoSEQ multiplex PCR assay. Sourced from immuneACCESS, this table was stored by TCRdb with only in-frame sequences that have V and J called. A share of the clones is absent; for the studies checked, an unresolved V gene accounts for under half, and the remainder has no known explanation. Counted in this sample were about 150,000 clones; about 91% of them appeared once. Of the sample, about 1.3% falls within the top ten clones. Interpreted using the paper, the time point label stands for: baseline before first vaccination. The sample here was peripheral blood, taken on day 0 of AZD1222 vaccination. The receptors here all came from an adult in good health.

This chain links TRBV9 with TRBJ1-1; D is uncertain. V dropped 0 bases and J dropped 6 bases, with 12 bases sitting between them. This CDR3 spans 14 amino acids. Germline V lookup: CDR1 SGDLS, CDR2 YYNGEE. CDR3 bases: TGTGCCAGCAGCGTAGCGGGGAGGATGGCTGAAGCTTTCTTT. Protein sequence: CASSVAGRMAEAFF.

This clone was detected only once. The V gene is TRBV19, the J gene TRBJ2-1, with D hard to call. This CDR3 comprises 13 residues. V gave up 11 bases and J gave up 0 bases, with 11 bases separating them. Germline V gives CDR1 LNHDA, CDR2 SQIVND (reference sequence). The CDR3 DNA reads TGTGCCTCTGCGCCTAGCTCCTACAATGAGCAGTTCTTC. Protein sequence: CASAPSSYNEQFF. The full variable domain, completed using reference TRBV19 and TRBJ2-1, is DGGITQSPKYLFRKEGQNVTLSCEQNLNHDAMYWYRQDPGQGLRLIYYSQIVNDFQKGDIAEGYSVSREKKESFPLTVTSAQKNPTAFYLCASAPSSYNEQFFGPGTRLTVL.

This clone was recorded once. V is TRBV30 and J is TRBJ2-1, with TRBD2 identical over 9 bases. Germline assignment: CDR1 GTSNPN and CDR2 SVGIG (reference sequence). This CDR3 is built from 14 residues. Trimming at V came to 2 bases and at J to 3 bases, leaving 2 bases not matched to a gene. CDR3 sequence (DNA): TGTGCCTGGAGTCGACTAGCGGACTACAATGAGCAGTTCTTC. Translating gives CAWSRLADYNEQFF. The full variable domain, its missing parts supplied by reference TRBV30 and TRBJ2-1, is SQTIHQWPATLVQPVGSPLSLECTVEGTSNPNLYWYRQAAGRGLQLLFYSVGIGQISSEVPQNLSASRPQDRQFILSSKKLLLSDSGFYLCAWSRLADYNEQFFGPGTRLTVL.

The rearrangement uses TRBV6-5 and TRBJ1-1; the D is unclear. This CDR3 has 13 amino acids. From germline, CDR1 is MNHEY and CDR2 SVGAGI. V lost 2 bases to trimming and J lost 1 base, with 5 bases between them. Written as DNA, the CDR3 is TGTGCCAGCAGTTACACTTCGAACACTGAAGCTTTCTTT. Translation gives CASSYTSNTEAFF.

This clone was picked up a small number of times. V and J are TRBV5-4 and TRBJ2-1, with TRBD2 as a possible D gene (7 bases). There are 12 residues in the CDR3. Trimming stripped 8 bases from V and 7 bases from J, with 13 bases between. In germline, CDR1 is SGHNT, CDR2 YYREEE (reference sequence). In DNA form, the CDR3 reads TGTGCCAGTGGGGGGGGCGGAAATGAGCAGTTCTTC. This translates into CASGGGGNEQFF. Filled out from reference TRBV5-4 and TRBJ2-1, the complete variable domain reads ETGVTQSPTHLIKTRGQQVTLRCSSQSGHNTVSWYQQALGQGPQFIFQYYREEENGRGNFPPRFSGLQFPNYSSELNVNALELDDSALYLCASGGGGNEQFFGPGTRLTVL.

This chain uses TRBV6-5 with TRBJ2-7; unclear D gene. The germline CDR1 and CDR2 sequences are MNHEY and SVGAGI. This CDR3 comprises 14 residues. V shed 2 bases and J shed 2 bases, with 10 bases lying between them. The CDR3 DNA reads TGTGCCAGCAGTTACACGGACGGTCCCTACGAGCAGTACTTC. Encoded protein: CASSYTDGPYEQYF.

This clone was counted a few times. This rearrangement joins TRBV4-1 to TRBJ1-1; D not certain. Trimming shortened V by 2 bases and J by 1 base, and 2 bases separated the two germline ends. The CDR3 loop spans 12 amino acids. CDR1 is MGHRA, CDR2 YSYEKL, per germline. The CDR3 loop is CASSQKNTEAFF. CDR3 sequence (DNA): TGCGCCAGCAGCCAAAAGAACACTGAAGCTTTCTTT.

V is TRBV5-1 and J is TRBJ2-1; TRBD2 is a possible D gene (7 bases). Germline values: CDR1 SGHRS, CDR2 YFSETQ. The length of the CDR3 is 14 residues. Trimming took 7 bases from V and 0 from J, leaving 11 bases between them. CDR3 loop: CASGGADSYNEQFF. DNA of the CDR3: TGCGCCAGCGGGGGGGCAGACTCCTACAATGAGCAGTTCTTC.

CDR3 in DNA: TGCAGCGGGTCCGCGGCAGGTGAAGCTTTCTTT. It encodes CSGSAAGEAFF. The rearrangement joins TRBV29-1 to TRBJ1-1; no clear D gene. Germline CDR1 is SQVTM and CDR2 is ANQGSEA. The CDR3 is made up of 11 amino acids. V lost 7 bases to trimming and J lost 7 bases, with 13 bases between them.

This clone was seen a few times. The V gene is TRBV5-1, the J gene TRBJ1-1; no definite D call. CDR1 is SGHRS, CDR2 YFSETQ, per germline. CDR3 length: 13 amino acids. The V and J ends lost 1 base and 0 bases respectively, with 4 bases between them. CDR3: CASSLSLNTEAFF. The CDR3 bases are TGCGCCAGCAGCTTGTCCTTGAACACTGAAGCTTTCTTT.

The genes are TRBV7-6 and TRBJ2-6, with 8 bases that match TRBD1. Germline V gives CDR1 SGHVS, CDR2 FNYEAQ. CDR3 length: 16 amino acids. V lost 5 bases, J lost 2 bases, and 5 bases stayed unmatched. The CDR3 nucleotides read TGTGCCAGCAGCGACCCAGGGGGCGCTGGGGCCAACGTCCTGACTTTC. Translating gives CASSDPGGAGANVLTF.

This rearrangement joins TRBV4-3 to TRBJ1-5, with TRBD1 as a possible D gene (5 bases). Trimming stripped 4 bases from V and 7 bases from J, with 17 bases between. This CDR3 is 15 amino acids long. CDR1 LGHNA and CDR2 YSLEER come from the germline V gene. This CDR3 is CASSPNPGQGQPQHF. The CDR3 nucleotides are TGCGCCAGCAGCCCCAATCCGGGGCAGGGCCAGCCCCAGCATTTT.

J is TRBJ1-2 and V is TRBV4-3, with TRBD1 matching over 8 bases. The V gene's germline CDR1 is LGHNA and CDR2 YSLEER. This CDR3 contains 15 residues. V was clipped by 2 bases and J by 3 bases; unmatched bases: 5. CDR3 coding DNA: TGCGCCAGCAGCCAAACCCGGACAGGGCACTATGGCTACACCTTC. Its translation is CASSQTRTGHYGYTF.

The CDR3 here is CASSHRTGRGHNEQFF. DNA of the CDR3: TGTGCCAGCAGTCACCGGACAGGCAGGGGTCACAATGAGCAGTTCTTC. The chain couples TRBV27 to TRBJ2-1, with 7 nucleotides matching TRBD1. Germline V gene lookup returns CDR1 MNHEY and CDR2 SMNVEV (reference sequence). The CDR3 length is 16 residues. With V trimmed by 5 bases and J by 5 bases, 12 bases remained unmatched.

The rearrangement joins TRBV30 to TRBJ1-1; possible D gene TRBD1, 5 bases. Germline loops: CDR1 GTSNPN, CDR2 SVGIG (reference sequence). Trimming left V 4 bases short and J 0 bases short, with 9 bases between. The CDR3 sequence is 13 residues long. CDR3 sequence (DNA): TGTGCCTGGAAGATAGGGGTGAACACTGAAGCTTTCTTT. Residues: CAWKIGVNTEAFF.

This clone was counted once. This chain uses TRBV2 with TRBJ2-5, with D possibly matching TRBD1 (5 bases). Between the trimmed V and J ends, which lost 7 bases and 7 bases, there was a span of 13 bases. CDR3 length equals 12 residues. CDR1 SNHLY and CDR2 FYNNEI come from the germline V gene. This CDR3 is CASTDSPGTQYF. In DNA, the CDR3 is TGTGCCAGCACCGACAGCCCAGGGACCCAGTACTTC.

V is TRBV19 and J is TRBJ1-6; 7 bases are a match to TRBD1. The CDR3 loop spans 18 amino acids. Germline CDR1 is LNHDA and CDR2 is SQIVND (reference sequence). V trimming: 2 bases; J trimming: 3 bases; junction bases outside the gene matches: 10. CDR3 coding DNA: TGTGCCAGTAGTATATGGGACAGCTCCGATTTCTATAATTCACCCCTCCACTTT. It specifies CASSIWDSSDFYNSPLHF.

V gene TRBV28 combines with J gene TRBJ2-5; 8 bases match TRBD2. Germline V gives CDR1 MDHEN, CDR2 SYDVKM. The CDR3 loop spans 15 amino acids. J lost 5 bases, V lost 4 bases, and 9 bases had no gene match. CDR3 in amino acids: CASSSLAGWGETQYF. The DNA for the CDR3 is TGTGCCAGCAGTTCGCTAGCGGGCTGGGGGGAGACCCAGTACTTC.

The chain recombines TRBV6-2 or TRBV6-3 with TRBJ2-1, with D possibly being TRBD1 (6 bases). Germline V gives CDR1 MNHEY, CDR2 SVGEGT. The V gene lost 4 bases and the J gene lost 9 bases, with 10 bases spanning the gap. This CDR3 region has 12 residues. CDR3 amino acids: CASSSQGLEQFF. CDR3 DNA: TGTGCCAGCAGTTCACAGGGTCTTGAGCAGTTCTTC.

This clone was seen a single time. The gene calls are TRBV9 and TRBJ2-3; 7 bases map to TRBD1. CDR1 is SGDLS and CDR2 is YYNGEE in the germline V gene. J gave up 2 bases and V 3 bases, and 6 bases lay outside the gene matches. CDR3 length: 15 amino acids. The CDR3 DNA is TGTGCCAGCAGCGGAGGGGACAGTTACACAGATACGCAGTATTTT. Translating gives CASSGGDSYTDTQYF.

This CDR3 reads CASSLVPRDRVYGYTF. The CDR3 region has the DNA TGTGCCAGCAGCTTAGTTCCCCGGGACAGGGTCTATGGCTACACCTTC. This chain connects TRBV7-2 to TRBJ1-2; 9 bases map to TRBD1. V lost 1 base and J lost 4; bases outside the gene matches: 7. Germline V gene data show CDR1 as SGHTA and CDR2 as FQGNSA. This CDR3 spans 16 amino acids.